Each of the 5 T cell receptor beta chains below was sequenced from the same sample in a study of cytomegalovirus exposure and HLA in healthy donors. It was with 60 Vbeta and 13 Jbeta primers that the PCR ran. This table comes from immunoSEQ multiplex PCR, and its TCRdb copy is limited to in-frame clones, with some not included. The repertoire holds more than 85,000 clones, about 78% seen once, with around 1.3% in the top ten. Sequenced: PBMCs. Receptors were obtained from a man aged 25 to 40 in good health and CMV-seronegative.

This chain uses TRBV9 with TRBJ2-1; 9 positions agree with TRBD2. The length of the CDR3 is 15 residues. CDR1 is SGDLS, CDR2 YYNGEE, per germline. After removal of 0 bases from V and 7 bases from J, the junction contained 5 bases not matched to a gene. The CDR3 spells CASSVGASGTNEQFF. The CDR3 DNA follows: TGTGCCAGCAGCGTAGGGGCTAGCGGGACTAATGAGCAGTTCTTC.

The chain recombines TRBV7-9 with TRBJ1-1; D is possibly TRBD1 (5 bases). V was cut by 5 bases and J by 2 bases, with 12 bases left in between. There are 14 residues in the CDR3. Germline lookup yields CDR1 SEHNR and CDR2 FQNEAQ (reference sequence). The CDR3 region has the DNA TGTGCCAGCAGCGCCCGAGACAGCAACACTGAAGCTTTCTTT. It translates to CASSARDSNTEAFF.

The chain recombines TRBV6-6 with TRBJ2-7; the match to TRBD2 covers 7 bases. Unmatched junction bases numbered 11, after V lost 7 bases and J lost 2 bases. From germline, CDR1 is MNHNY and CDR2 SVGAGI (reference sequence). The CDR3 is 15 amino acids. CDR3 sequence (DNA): TGTGCCAGCACCGAATGGTCTAGCGGACCCTACGAGCAGTACTTC. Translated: CASTEWSSGPYEQYF.

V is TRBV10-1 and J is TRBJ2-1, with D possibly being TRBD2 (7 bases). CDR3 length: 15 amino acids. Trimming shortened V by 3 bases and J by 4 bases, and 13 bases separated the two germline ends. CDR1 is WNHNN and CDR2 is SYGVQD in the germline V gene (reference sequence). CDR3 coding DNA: TGCGCCAGCAGTGATCCAAGGGGGGGATACAATGAGCAGTTCTTC. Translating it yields CASSDPRGGYNEQFF.

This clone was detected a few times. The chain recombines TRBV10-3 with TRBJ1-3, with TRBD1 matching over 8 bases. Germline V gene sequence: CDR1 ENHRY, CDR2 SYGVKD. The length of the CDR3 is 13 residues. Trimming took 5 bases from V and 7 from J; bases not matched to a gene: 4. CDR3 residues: CAISLDRVNTIYF. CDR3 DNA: TGTGCCATCAGTTTGGACAGGGTGAACACCATATATTTT.